These T cell receptor beta chains were read from a single sample in a study of shared clonotypes between healthy human individuals. Clones were sequenced by immunoSEQ multiplex PCR, and TCRdb holds only the in-frame ones, with some missing. The data contain 2 million to 2.5 million clones, about 95% of them singletons. The sequencing sample was made of naive CD8+ T cells sorted from blood. These receptors were obtained from a man younger than 30 in good health. Each CDR3 is given with its conserved first and last residue. The D gene is left open where the match is weak. Where a row states a size, it is once, few, many or the class of an expanded clone; other rows omit it.

J gene,clone size,D gene,V gene,CDR3 protein,CDR3 DNA
TRBJ2-5,-,-,TRBV5-1,CASSLTGGSETQYF,TGCGCCAGCAGCTTGACCGGGGGCTCAGAGACCCAGTACTTC
TRBJ1-3,-,-,TRBV5-1,CASSHEPLDSGNTIYF,TGCGCCAGCAGCCATGAACCGCTAGACTCTGGAAACACCATATATTTT
TRBJ2-5,-,-,TRBV13,CASSFTGVGETQYF,TGTGCCAGCAGCTTTACCGGGGTCGGTGAGACCCAGTACTTC
TRBJ2-7,-,-,TRBV10-3,CAISSGQREQYF,TGTGCCATCAGTTCGGGACAACGTGAGCAGTACTTC
TRBJ1-1,-,-,TRBV5-1,CASSLGREAFF,TGCGCCAGCAGCTTGGGCAGGGAAGCTTTCTTT
TRBJ1-2,-,-,TRBV9,CASSVGGDVAGYTF,TGTGCCAGCAGCGTGGGGGGGGACGTTGCTGGCTACACCTTC
TRBJ2-6,-,-,TRBV7-8,CASSSQHAAGANVLTF,TGTGCCAGCAGCTCCCAACACGCTGCTGGGGCCAACGTCCTGACTTTC
TRBJ2-3,-,TRBD2,TRBV7-9,CASWDKLAGEQGTDTQYF,TGTGCCAGCTGGGATAAACTAGCGGGAGAACAGGGCACAGATACGCAGTATTTT
TRBJ1-1,-,-,TRBV27,CASSLNPTPNTEAFF,TGTGCCAGCAGTTTAAATCCGACTCCGAACACTGAAGCTTTCTTT
TRBJ1-1,-,-,TRBV5-1,CASSLENSGMVYTEAFF,TGCGCCAGCAGCTTGGAGAACTCAGGGATGGTGTACACTGAAGCTTTCTTT
TRBJ2-1,-,-,TRBV13,CASSLAEGSSYNEQFF,TGTGCCAGCAGCTTAGCCGAGGGGAGCTCCTACAATGAGCAGTTCTTC
TRBJ1-5,-,-,TRBV10-2,CASSVGTLGGNQPQHF,TGCGCCAGCAGTGTGGGGACCCTCGGGGGCAATCAGCCCCAGCATTTT
TRBJ1-2,-,-,TRBV4-1,CASSQAVSYGYTF,TGCGCCAGCAGCCAAGCGGTGAGCTATGGCTACACCTTC
TRBJ2-7,-,TRBD2,TRBV7-9,CASSLAGAGRDHEQYF,TGTGCCAGCAGCCTCGCGGGAGCAGGGCGGGATCACGAGCAGTACTTC
TRBJ1-2,once,-,TRBV30,CAWETVGGPYGYTF,TGTGCCTGGGAGACGGTCGGGGGTCCCTATGGCTACACCTTC
TRBJ2-7,once,TRBD1,TRBV7-9,CASSLRDRGYEQYF,TGTGCCAGCAGCTTAAGGGACAGGGGCTACGAGCAGTACTTC
TRBJ1-6,-,TRBD1,TRBV6-6,CASSYQGANSHLHF,TGTGCCAGCAGTTACCAGGGGGCTAATTCACACCTCCACTTT
TRBJ2-3,-,-,TRBV9,CASSVDGYTDTQYF,TGTGCCAGCAGCGTAGACGGATACACAGATACGCAGTATTTT
TRBJ2-3,-,TRBD2,TRBV6-5,CASSYSWASGSDTQYF,TGTGCCAGCAGTTACTCTTGGGCTAGCGGGTCAGATACGCAGTATTTT
TRBJ2-7,-,-,TRBV9,CASSVGHGGGSPEQYF,TGTGCCAGCAGCGTAGGTCACGGAGGGGGCTCACCCGAGCAGTACTTC
TRBJ2-1,-,TRBD2,TRBV11-2,CASSPFGISPGGPGNEQFF,TGTGCCAGCAGCCCCTTCGGGATTTCTCCGGGAGGGCCAGGGAATGAGCAGTTCTTC
TRBJ1-2,once,-,TRBV6-1,CASMGRGRNYGYTF,TGTGCCAGCATGGGCAGGGGAAGAAACTATGGCTACACCTTC
TRBJ2-7,-,TRBD1,TRBV29-1,CSYVTGSPYEQYF,TGCAGCTATGTGACAGGGTCCCCCTACGAGCAGTACTTC
TRBJ2-7,once,-,TRBV2,CASSEGSEAYEQYF,TGTGCCAGCAGTGAGGGAAGTGAGGCCTACGAGCAGTACTTC
TRBJ1-2,-,TRBD1,TRBV19,CASRGQGGYGGYTF,TGTGCCAGCCGAGGACAGGGAGGTTATGGTGGCTACACCTTC
TRBJ2-7,-,TRBD2,TRBV27,CASSWTSGRNEQYF,TGTGCCAGCAGCTGGACTAGCGGGAGGAACGAGCAGTACTTC
TRBJ2-7,-,-,TRBV29-1,CSVEGYDNSYEQYF,TGCAGCGTTGAAGGGTATGACAACTCCTACGAGCAGTACTTC
TRBJ1-3,-,-,TRBV27,CASSPLRSGDTIYF,TGTGCCAGCAGCCCTCTCCGTTCAGGGGACACCATATATTTT
TRBJ2-1,-,-,TRBV27,CASSFYGGTVYNEQFF,TGTGCCAGCAGTTTTTATGGCGGGACCGTCTACAATGAGCAGTTCTTC
TRBJ1-5,few,-,TRBV7-8,CASRRAAAEGPQHF,TGTGCCAGCAGACGGGCGGCCGCCGAGGGGCCCCAGCATTTT
TRBJ2-7,-,TRBD2,TRBV9,CASSPSGGASYEQYF,TGTGCCAGCAGTCCTAGCGGGGGCGCCTCCTACGAGCAGTACTTC
TRBJ1-6,-,-,TRBV25-1,CASTQGHSPLHF,TGTGCCAGCACACAGGGTCATTCACCCCTCCACTTT
TRBJ2-1,-,-,TRBV19,CASSPQLGEQFF,TGTGCCAGTAGCCCCCAATTGGGTGAGCAGTTCTTC
TRBJ2-1,-,TRBD2,TRBV5-1,CASSPAGGAYNEQFF,TGCGCCAGCAGCCCAGCGGGGGGGGCCTACAATGAGCAGTTCTTC
TRBJ2-7,-,-,TRBV6-6,CASSYFAGGVEQYF,TGTGCCAGCAGTTACTTCGCAGGCGGTGTCGAGCAGTACTTC
TRBJ2-3,-,TRBD1,TRBV7-9,CASSPYSYGTGGSDTQYF,TGTGCCAGCAGCCCCTACTCGTACGGGACAGGGGGCAGTGATACGCAGTATTTT
TRBJ2-7,-,-,TRBV5-6,CASSSRWGGSLRYEQYF,TGTGCCAGCAGCTCCCGCTGGGGCGGCTCCCTCCGCTACGAGCAGTACTTC
TRBJ2-7,-,-,TRBV5-1,CASSFFAGGSDEQYF,TGCGCCAGCAGCTTTTTTGCCGGGGGCAGCGACGAGCAGTACTTC
TRBJ2-2,many,-,TRBV30,CARLAGELFF,TGTGCACGATTAGCAGGGGAGCTGTTTTTT
TRBJ1-4,-,TRBD1,TRBV29-1,CSVEDGGQGAREKLFF,TGCAGCGTTGAAGATGGGGGACAGGGGGCGCGGGAAAAACTGTTTTTT
TRBJ2-7,-,-,TRBV6-5,CASMELSSYEQYF,TGTGCCAGCATGGAATTGAGCTCCTACGAGCAGTACTTC
TRBJ1-4,-,-,TRBV10-3,CASGGLNEKLFF,TGTGCCAGTGGAGGACTAAATGAAAAACTGTTTTTT
TRBJ1-2,-,-,TRBV6-5,CASSYSSGIYGYTF,TGTGCCAGCAGTTACTCGTCGGGTATCTATGGCTACACCTTC
TRBJ2-2,-,-,TRBV2,CASSPGLMNTGELFF,TGTGCCAGCAGCCCGGGACTGATGAACACCGGGGAGCTGTTTTTT
TRBJ2-6,-,-,TRBV27,CASSESPTGANVLTF,TGTGCCAGCAGCGAGTCTCCCACTGGGGCCAACGTCCTGACTTTC
TRBJ1-2,-,-,TRBV29-1,CSVEELPDEVYGYTF,TGCAGCGTTGAAGAACTACCCGACGAAGTCTATGGCTACACCTTC